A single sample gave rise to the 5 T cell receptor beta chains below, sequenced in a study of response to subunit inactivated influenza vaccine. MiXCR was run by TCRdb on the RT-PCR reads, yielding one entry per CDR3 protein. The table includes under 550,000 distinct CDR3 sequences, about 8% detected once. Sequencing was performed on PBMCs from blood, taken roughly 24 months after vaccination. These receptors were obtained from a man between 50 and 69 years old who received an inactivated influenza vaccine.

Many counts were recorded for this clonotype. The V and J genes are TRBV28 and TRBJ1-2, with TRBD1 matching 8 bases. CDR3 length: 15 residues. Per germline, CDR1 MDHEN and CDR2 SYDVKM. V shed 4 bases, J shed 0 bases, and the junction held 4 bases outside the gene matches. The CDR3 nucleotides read TGTGCCAGCAGTTATTCGGGACAGGCTAACTATGGCTACACCTTC. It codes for CASSYSGQANYGYTF.

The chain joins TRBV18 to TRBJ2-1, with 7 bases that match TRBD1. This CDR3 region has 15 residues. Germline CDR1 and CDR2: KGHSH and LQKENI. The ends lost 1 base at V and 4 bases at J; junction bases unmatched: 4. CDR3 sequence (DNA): TGTGCCAGCTCACCACGCAGGGGGATATACAATGAGCAGTTCTTC. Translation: CASSPRRGIYNEQFF.

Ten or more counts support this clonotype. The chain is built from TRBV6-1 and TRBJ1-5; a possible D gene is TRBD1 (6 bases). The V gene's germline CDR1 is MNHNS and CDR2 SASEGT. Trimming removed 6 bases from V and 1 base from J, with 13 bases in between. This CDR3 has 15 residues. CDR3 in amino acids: CASRSQGTSNQPQHF. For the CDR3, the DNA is TGTGCCAGCAGGTCACAGGGAACGAGCAATCAGCCCCAGCATTTT.

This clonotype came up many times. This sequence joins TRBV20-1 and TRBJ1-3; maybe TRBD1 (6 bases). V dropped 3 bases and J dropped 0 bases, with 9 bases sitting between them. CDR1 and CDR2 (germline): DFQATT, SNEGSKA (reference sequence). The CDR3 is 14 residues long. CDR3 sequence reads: CSASARGSGNTIYF. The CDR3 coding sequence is TGCAGTGCTAGTGCCAGGGGCTCTGGAAACACCATATATTTT.

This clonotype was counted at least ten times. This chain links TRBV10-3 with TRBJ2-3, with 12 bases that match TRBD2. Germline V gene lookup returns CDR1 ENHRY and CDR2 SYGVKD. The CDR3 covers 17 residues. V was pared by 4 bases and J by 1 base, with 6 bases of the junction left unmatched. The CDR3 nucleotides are TGTGCCATCAGTGCCGGGACTAGCGGGTTCCGCACAGATACGCAGTATTTT. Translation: CAISAGTSGFRTDTQYF.